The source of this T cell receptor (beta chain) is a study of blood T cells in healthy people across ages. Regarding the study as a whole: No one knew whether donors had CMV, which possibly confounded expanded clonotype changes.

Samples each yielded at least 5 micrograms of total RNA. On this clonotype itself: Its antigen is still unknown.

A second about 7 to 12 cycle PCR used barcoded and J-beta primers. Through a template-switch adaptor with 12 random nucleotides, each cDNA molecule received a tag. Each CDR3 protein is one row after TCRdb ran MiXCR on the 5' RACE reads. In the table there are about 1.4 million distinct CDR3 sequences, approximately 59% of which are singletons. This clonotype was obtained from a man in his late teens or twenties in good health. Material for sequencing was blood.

The CDR3 DNA is TGTGCCAGCAAAGGGAGAGGCTATGGCTACACCTTC. This gives the protein CASKGRGYGYTF. The chain links TRBV6-5 to TRBJ1-2; no firm D call. CDR1 MNHEY and CDR2 SVGAGI come from the germline V gene. V was trimmed by 7 bases and J by 4 bases, leaving 10 bases between them. This CDR3 spans 12 amino acids.